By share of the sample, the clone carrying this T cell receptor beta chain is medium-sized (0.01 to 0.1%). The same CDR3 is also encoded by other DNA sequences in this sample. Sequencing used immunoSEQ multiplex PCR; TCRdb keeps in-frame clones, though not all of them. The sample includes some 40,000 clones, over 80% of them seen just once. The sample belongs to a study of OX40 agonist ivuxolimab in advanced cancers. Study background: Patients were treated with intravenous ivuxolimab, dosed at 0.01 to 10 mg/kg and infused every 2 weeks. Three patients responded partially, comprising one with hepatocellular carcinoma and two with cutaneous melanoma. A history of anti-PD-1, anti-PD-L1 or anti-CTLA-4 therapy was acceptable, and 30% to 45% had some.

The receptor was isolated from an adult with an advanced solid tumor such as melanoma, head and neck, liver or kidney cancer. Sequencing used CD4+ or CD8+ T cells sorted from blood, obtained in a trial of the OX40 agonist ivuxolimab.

The CDR3 bases are TGCGCCAGCAGCCTTTGGCCGGGACAGGACTACGAGCAGTACTTC. It translates to CASSLWPGQDYEQYF. The chain couples TRBV5-1 to TRBJ2-7; 8 bases are a match to TRBD1. The V segment lost 4 bases and the J segment 3 bases; nucleotides outside the gene matches: 9. Germline V gene sequence: CDR1 SGHRS, CDR2 YFSETQ. CDR3 size: 15 residues. Combining the CDR3 with reference TRBV5-1 and TRBJ2-7 gives the whole variable domain KAGVTQTPRYLIKTRGQQVTLSCSPISGHRSVSWYQQTPGQGLQFLFEYFSETQRNKGNFPGRFSGRQFSNSRSEMNVSTLELGDSALYLCASSLWPGQDYEQYFGPGTRLTVT.